These T cell receptor beta chains were read from a single sample in a study of blood T cell repertoires in COVID-19. The repertoire was sequenced with immunoSEQ multiplex PCR; TCRdb's copy has only in-frame clones and lacks some. The data contain roughly 290,000 clones, approximately 83% of them singletons. The sample was peripheral blood. Source of these receptors: a woman aged 30 to 39 who had recovered from COVID-19. Each CDR3 is given with its conserved first and last residue. The D gene is left open where the match is weak. Rows may omit the clone size; those that give it use once, few, many or a size class.

size	V	J	D	DNA	CDR3
-	TRBV6-6	TRBJ1-1	-	TGTGCCAGCCTCGAGCCCGGTGGGAACACTGAAGCTTTCTTT	CASLEPGGNTEAFF
-	TRBV4-1	TRBJ2-3	TRBD1	TGCGCCAGCAGCCAGGAGGGACAGGGGAGCACAGATACGCAGTATTTT	CASSQEGQGSTDTQYF
-	TRBV5-1	TRBJ1-1	TRBD1	TGCGCCAGCAGCTTGCAGGGGGCTAACACTGAAGCTTTCTTT	CASSLQGANTEAFF
-	TRBV28	TRBJ2-3	TRBD1	TGTGCCAGCAGTTTCAGGCAGGGGGCAGATACGCAGTATTTT	CASSFRQGADTQYF
-	TRBV3-1/TRBV3-2	TRBJ2-5	TRBD1	TGTGCCAGCAGCCACACGACCCTAGCCAGCAGGGGGGAGACCCAGTACTTC	CASSHTTLASRGETQYF
-	TRBV2	TRBJ2-7	-	TGTGCCAGCAGTGCGAGCTCCTACGAGCAGTACTTC	CASSASSYEQYF
-	TRBV19	TRBJ2-1	-	TGTGCCAGTAGTATCTCAGGTGTTAGCTCCTACAATGAGCAGTTCTTC	CASSISGVSSYNEQFF
-	TRBV5-1	TRBJ2-7	-	TGCGCCAGCAGCTTGGCACAGGTTTCTGACGAGCAGTACTTC	CASSLAQVSDEQYF
-	TRBV19	TRBJ2-5	-	TGTGCCAGTAGTATAACAGGATTGAAGAAGGAGACCCAGTACTTC	CASSITGLKKETQYF
-	TRBV7-2	TRBJ2-7	TRBD1	TGTGCCAGCAGCTTAGCGGGGGGACAGGGGTACGAGCAGTACTTC	CASSLAGGQGYEQYF
-	TRBV4-1	TRBJ2-5	-	TGCGCCAGCAGCCAAGGAACAGGAAGAACCCAGTACTTC	CASSQGTGRTQYF
-	TRBV27	TRBJ1-5	-	TGTGCCAGCACCACTAGGGGCAATCAGCCCCAGCATTTT	CASTTRGNQPQHF
-	TRBV28	TRBJ1-5	-	TGTGCCAGCAGTTTTGGAGGGTGGGAGCAAGCAGACCATCAGCCCCAGCATTTT	CASSFGGWEQADHQPQHF
-	TRBV2	TRBJ2-3	-	TGTGCCAGCAGTGTCCAGCGTCCTAGCACAGATACGCAGTATTTT	CASSVQRPSTDTQYF
-	TRBV19	TRBJ2-2	-	TGTGCCAGTAGTCAATGGAGAATGAGCCCCGGGGAGCTGTTTTTT	CASSQWRMSPGELFF
-	TRBV7-3	TRBJ2-3	-	TGTGCCAGCAGCTTCGTCGGAGGTTACACAGATACGCAGTATTTT	CASSFVGGYTDTQYF
few	TRBV4-1	TRBJ2-5	TRBD2	TGCGCCAGCAGCCCCGTCTCCGGGGGGGCCTGGGAGACCCAGTACTTC	CASSPVSGGAWETQYF
few	TRBV19	TRBJ1-1	TRBD1	TGTGCCAGTAGTGTCATCCCCCGGACAGGGGGCAGGATCACTGAAGCTTTCTTT	CASSVIPRTGGRITEAFF
-	TRBV10-3	TRBJ1-1	TRBD1	TGTGCCATCAGTGAGGGACAGGGTGGGGTCACTGAAGCTTTCTTT	CAISEGQGGVTEAFF
-	TRBV5-4	TRBJ2-7	-	TGTGCCAGCAGCCTAGGGGGTACCACCTACGAGCAGTACTTC	CASSLGGTTYEQYF
once	TRBV19	TRBJ2-1	TRBD2	TGTGCCAGTAGTCTCCGACTAGCGGGCTCCTACAATGAGCAGTTCTTC	CASSLRLAGSYNEQFF
-	TRBV10-3	TRBJ1-4	TRBD1	TGTGCCATCAGTGACCCAGACAGGGGGCCTGAGAATGAAAAACTGTTTTTT	CAISDPDRGPENEKLFF
few	TRBV29-1	TRBJ2-7	-	TGCAGCGCTGCAAGGGGGACACCCTACGAGCAGTACTTC	CSAARGTPYEQYF
-	TRBV7-2	TRBJ2-3	-	TGTGCCAGCAGGGAAGGGGATTATGGCACAGATACGCAGTATTTT	CASREGDYGTDTQYF
-	TRBV3-1/TRBV3-2	TRBJ2-7	-	TGTGCCAGCAGCCAAGATGGTAGTTCCGAGCAGTACTTC	CASSQDGSSEQYF
-	TRBV19	TRBJ2-3	TRBD2	TGTGCCAGTAGCCGGACTAGCGGAAGCACAGATACGCAGTATTTT	CASSRTSGSTDTQYF
-	TRBV4-2	TRBJ2-5	-	TGTGCCAGCAGCCAAGAGGCAGGTTCCCAAGAGACCCAGTACTTC	CASSQEAGSQETQYF
-	TRBV5-1	TRBJ2-1	-	TGCGCCAGCACGACAGACAGGAACCCTTCTTACAATGAGCAGTTCTTC	CASTTDRNPSYNEQFF
once	TRBV3-1/TRBV3-2	TRBJ1-2	TRBD1	TGTGCCAGCAGCCAAGAAAGACAGGGAAGCTACACCTTC	CASSQERQGSYTF
-	TRBV3-1/TRBV3-2	TRBJ2-7	TRBD1	TGTGCCAGCAGCTCAGGACAGGGGGAGATCTACGAGCAGTACTTC	CASSSGQGEIYEQYF
-	TRBV11-2	TRBJ2-7	TRBD1	TGTGCCAGCAGCTTAGTCGGGACAGGGTCCTACGAGCAGTACTTC	CASSLVGTGSYEQYF
-	TRBV5-8	TRBJ1-6	TRBD1	TGTGCCAGCAGCTGGGGACAGGGGGCCGGCTCACCCCTCCACTTT	CASSWGQGAGSPLHF
-	TRBV5-6	TRBJ1-4	-	TGTGCCAGCAGCCCCGGCACAGGGAGGGTTAATGAAAAACTGTTTTTT	CASSPGTGRVNEKLFF
-	TRBV5-1	TRBJ1-1	-	TGCGCCAGCCGTACTCTGGGGGGGAACACTGAAGCTTTCTTT	CASRTLGGNTEAFF
-	TRBV13	TRBJ1-1	-	TGTGCCAGCAGCTTAGGCCGCGGCTACACTGAAGCTTTCTTT	CASSLGRGYTEAFF
once	TRBV12-5	TRBJ2-3	TRBD2	TGTGCTAGTGGTTTGGGGACGGGGGGGAGCACAGATACGCAGTATTTT	CASGLGTGGSTDTQYF
-	TRBV3-1/TRBV3-2	TRBJ1-6	TRBD1	TGTGCCAGCAGCCCGGGACAGGGCGATTCACCCCTCCACTTT	CASSPGQGDSPLHF
-	TRBV27	TRBJ1-1	-	TGTGCCAGCGGACCGACAGGGAACACTGAAGCTTTCTTT	CASGPTGNTEAFF
-	TRBV7-8	TRBJ2-7	-	TGTGCCAGCAGCTCATTCCCGGGAAGAATTTACGAGCAGTACTTC	CASSSFPGRIYEQYF
-	TRBV3-1/TRBV3-2	TRBJ2-1	TRBD2	TGTGCCAGCAGCCAAGACCTGGCGGGGGGTCGTAATGAGCAGTTCTTC	CASSQDLAGGRNEQFF
-	TRBV28	TRBJ1-1	-	TGTGCCAGCAGTTTATCGGACACGAACACTGAAGCTTTCTTT	CASSLSDTNTEAFF
-	TRBV5-6	TRBJ2-3	TRBD1	TGTGCCAGCAGCTTGGTCCTGGACAGGTTAACAGATACGCAGTATTTT	CASSLVLDRLTDTQYF
-	TRBV7-9	TRBJ2-1	TRBD1	TGTGCCAGCAGCCAGGGACAGGGGGCAAATGAGCAGTTCTTC	CASSQGQGANEQFF
-	TRBV15	TRBJ2-1	TRBD2	TGTGCCACCAGCAGCGGGAGGGATTACAATGAGCAGTTCTTC	CATSSGRDYNEQFF
-	TRBV2	TRBJ2-1	TRBD2	TGTGCCAGCAGTGAAATTGGTTGGGCGGGGGGGTTGACCAATGAGCAGTTCTTC	CASSEIGWAGGLTNEQFF
-	TRBV7-2	TRBJ1-2	-	TGTGCCAGCAGCTTAGACGGTTACGGAGGAGATGGCTACACCTTC	CASSLDGYGGDGYTF
few	TRBV30	TRBJ2-2	TRBD1	TGTGCCTGGAGTGTACGACAGGGGGTGACCGGGGAGCTGTTTTTT	CAWSVRQGVTGELFF
-	TRBV2	TRBJ2-5	TRBD1	TGTGCCACTACGGACAGGGGTGAGACCCAGTACTTC	CATTDRGETQYF
few	TRBV7-9	TRBJ2-7	TRBD1	TGTGCCAGCAGCCCCGGGACAGGGGGGCTCTACGAGCAGTACTTC	CASSPGTGGLYEQYF
-	TRBV5-6	TRBJ1-5	-	TGTGCCAGCAGCTTGGGGGCAGGGAGGGGTCAGCCCCAGCATTTT	CASSLGAGRGQPQHF
-	TRBV7-9	TRBJ1-6	-	TGTGCCAGCACCGTGGACAGATTAAATTCACCCCTCCACTTT	CASTVDRLNSPLHF
-	TRBV24-1	TRBJ2-3	TRBD1	TGTGCCACCAGTGATGCGGGACAGGAGTTCACAGATACGCAGTATTTT	CATSDAGQEFTDTQYF
-	TRBV7-9	TRBJ1-5	TRBD1	TGTGCCAGCAGCCGGGACAGGGGCAATCAGCCCCAGCATTTT	CASSRDRGNQPQHF
-	TRBV10-2	TRBJ1-5	-	TGCGCCAGCAGTGATGAGGGAAATCAGCCCCAGCATTTT	CASSDEGNQPQHF
-	TRBV7-3	TRBJ2-5	TRBD2	TGTGCCAGCAGAATTCCCCCGGCGAGAGCGGGAGGCCGAGTCTGTCAAGAGACCCAGTACTTC	CASRIPPARAGGRVCQETQYF
-	TRBV7-6	TRBJ2-3	-	TGTGCCAGCAGCTTAGCGCAGGGAGGTCGCACAGATACGCAGTATTTT	CASSLAQGGRTDTQYF
once	TRBV9	TRBJ2-1	-	TGTGCCAGCAGCGTCGACCCGGGACTTTACAATGAGCAGTTCTTC	CASSVDPGLYNEQFF
few	TRBV5-1	TRBJ1-5	-	TGCGCCAGCAGCTTGGCAGGGGACAGCAATCAGCCCCAGCATTTT	CASSLAGDSNQPQHF
-	TRBV15	TRBJ2-3	-	TGTGCCACCAGCAGAGTACTACCCACGGGAGATACGCAGTATTTT	CATSRVLPTGDTQYF
-	TRBV7-9	TRBJ1-2	TRBD1	TGTGCCAGCAGCTTGACAGGGTTCTATGGCTACACCTTC	CASSLTGFYGYTF